Below, 26 T cell receptor beta chains from the same sample are listed, as sequenced in a study of T cells in Graves' hyperthyroidism and ophthalmopathy. Amplification of TCR beta CDR3 regions was performed using RNA transcripts as template. HTBI primers were employed in a first-round RT-PCR of the TCR CDR3. MiXCR, run by TCRdb on the multiplex PCR reads, gives a single entry per CDR3 protein. The sample gives 600,000 or so distinct CDR3 sequences, more than 12% of which show up once; under 15% is in the top ten. Material: blood. Every receptor here comes from a woman between 50 and 59 years old with Graves' ophthalmopathy.

This clonotype showed up many times. The chain employs TRBV11-3 and TRBJ2-7; 11 positions agree with TRBD2. Germline CDR1 SGHNT, CDR2 YENEEA. The trim removed 5 bases at V and 2 bases at J, leaving 5 bases unmatched. The CDR3 runs to 15 residues. The CDR3 nucleotides read TGTGCCAGCAGCATGGTAGCGGGAGGGCCCTACGAGCAGTACTTC. Translation gives CASSMVAGGPYEQYF.

This clonotype was picked up many times. This chain links TRBV20-1 with TRBJ2-5; no firm D call. V lost 6 bases and J 3 bases, leaving 23 bases between the germline ends. This CDR3 contains 16 residues. Germline V gives CDR1 DFQATT, CDR2 SNEGSKA (reference sequence). The chain's CDR3 is CSARTPKGNLKETQYF. CDR3 sequence (DNA): TGCAGTGCAAGGACCCCGAAGGGAAACCTAAAAGAGACCCAGTACTTC.

As regards this clonotype: The junction departs from the called germline gene at one end, perhaps through a read error. The chain combines TRBV28 with TRBJ2-1; 8 positions match TRBD2. The CDR3 totals 15 residues. Germline CDR1 is MDHEN and CDR2 is SYDVKM. The CDR3 DNA sequence: TGTGCCACCAGTTTTACGGGAGGGCCCAACAATGAGCAGTTCTTC. Its protein is CATSFTGGPNNEQFF.

For the CDR3, the DNA is TGTGCCAGCAGTTTATCGAGATTGGCGACAAACATTCAGTACTTC. Its translation is CASSLSRLATNIQYF. The chain couples TRBV27 to TRBJ2-4; D call uncertain. V was cut by 0 bases and J by 6 bases, with 12 bases left in between. CDR1 and CDR2 from the germline V gene are MNHEY and SMNVEV (reference sequence). The CDR3 sequence is 15 residues long.

This clonotype was counted many times. The chain uses TRBV28 and TRBJ1-5; TRBD1 matches at 9 bases. The J segment lost 6 bases and the V segment lost 5 bases, leaving 8 bases of the junction unmatched. Looked up from germline, CDR1 is MDHEN and CDR2 is SYDVKM. The CDR3 spans 15 residues. CDR3 region: CASSMGQGSFQPQHF. DNA for the CDR3: TGTGCCAGCAGTATGGGACAGGGTAGTTTTCAGCCCCAGCATTTT.

This clonotype was recorded at least ten times. The chain recombines TRBV30 with TRBJ1-1; D call uncertain. CDR1 is GTSNPN, CDR2 SVGIG, per germline (reference sequence). Trimming pared 5 bases from V and 0 bases from J, leaving 7 bases between. This CDR3 is built from 12 residues. The CDR3 sequence is CAWDRLNTEAFF. CDR3 nucleotides: TGTGCCTGGGACCGGCTGAACACTGAAGCTTTCTTT.

This clonotype was seen a handful of times. A clone one base away is much larger, so this may be a read error. This chain uses TRBV28 with TRBJ2-5; 9 nucleotides agree with TRBD2. Germline values: CDR1 MDHEN, CDR2 SYDVKM. The CDR3 is 14 residues long. The CDR3 DNA reads as TGTGCCGGCAGTATAGCGGGGGCAGAAGAGACCCAGTACTTC. Translated: CAGSIAGAEETQYF.

This clonotype was seen ten or more times. V and J are TRBV6-1 and TRBJ1-4, with D tentatively TRBD1 (6 bases). Trimming shortened V by 6 bases and J by 7 bases, and 12 bases separated the two germline ends. Germline V CDR1 and CDR2: MNHNS, SASEGT. The CDR3 extends over 13 amino acids. The CDR3 protein is CASSQGTSEKLFF. The CDR3 nucleotides read TGTGCCAGCAGCCAAGGGACATCTGAAAAACTGTTTTTT.

V gene TRBV7-9 combines with J gene TRBJ1-1; 10 positions agree with TRBD1. J was trimmed by 3 bases and V by 2 bases; bases with no gene match: 3. The CDR3 is 15 amino acids. CDR1 and CDR2 (germline): SEHNR, FQNEAQ (reference sequence). CDR3 DNA: TGTGCCAGCAGCTTACTCGGGACAGGGGACACTGAAGCTTTCTTT. Protein: CASSLLGTGDTEAFF.

The chain carries TRBV12-3 or TRBV12-4 and TRBJ2-1; perhaps TRBD1 as D (7 bases). V lost 5 bases and J lost 4, with 18 bases in between. The CDR3 is 16 amino acids. This CDR3 reads CASSARQGGLYNEQFF. CDR3 coding DNA: TGTGCCAGCAGTGCCCGACAGGGAGGTTTGTACAATGAGCAGTTCTTC.

This clonotype came up many times. This chain uses TRBV11-3 with TRBJ2-1; D is undetermined. Germline CDR1 and CDR2: SGHNT and YENEEA. The CDR3 consists of 14 residues. Trimming stripped 2 bases from V and 6 bases from J, with 11 bases between. CDR3 loop: CASSLHTGSNEQFF. As DNA, the CDR3 is TGTGCCAGCAGCTTACATACCGGATCCAATGAGCAGTTCTTC.

The sample holds many counts of this clonotype. The chain employs TRBV7-2 and TRBJ1-2, with D possibly matching TRBD1 (6 bases). V lost 2 bases to trimming and J lost 2 bases, with 15 bases between them. CDR3 length equals 16 residues. Germline values: CDR1 SGHTA, CDR2 FQGNSA. The CDR3 spells CASSLLRDIENYGYTF. The CDR3 nucleotides are TGTGCCAGCAGCTTACTGAGGGACATTGAGAACTATGGCTACACCTTC.

This clonotype was detected only a few times. The genes are TRBV19 and TRBJ2-1; no clear D. Germline V lookup: CDR1 LNHDA, CDR2 SQIVND (reference sequence). The CDR3 has 14 amino acids. The V gene lost 0 bases and the J gene lost 9 bases, with 12 bases spanning the gap. The CDR3 DNA reads TGTGCCAGTAGTATAGATCTCGTCGGTGGTGAGCAGTTCTTC. It translates to CASSIDLVGGEQFF.

Ten or more counts support this clonotype. The V and J genes are TRBV7-2 and TRBJ2-3; TRBD2 agrees at 14 bases. CDR1 is SGHTA and CDR2 is FQGNSA in the germline V gene. Trimming cost V 6 bases and J 3 bases; bases outside gene matches: 2. The length of the CDR3 is 15 residues. The CDR3 protein is CASRGLAGVTDTQYF. DNA for the CDR3: TGTGCCAGCAGGGGACTAGCGGGAGTAACAGATACGCAGTATTTT.

This clonotype was recorded at least ten times. This chain connects TRBV15 to TRBJ1-1, with D perhaps matching TRBD1 (5 bases). The CDR3 spans 13 residues. V was trimmed by 5 bases and J by 5 bases, leaving 12 bases between them. CDR1 is LNHNV, CDR2 YYDKDF, per germline (reference sequence). CDR3 sequence reads: CATSHLQGTEAFF. The CDR3 DNA sequence: TGTGCCACCAGCCATCTCCAGGGAACTGAAGCTTTCTTT. The whole variable domain, remainder taken from reference TRBV15 and TRBJ1-1, is DAMVIQNPRYQVTQFGKPVTLSCSQTLNHNVMYWYQQKSSQAPKLLFHYYDKDFNNEADTPDNFQSRRPNTSFCFLDIRSPGLGDTAMYLCATSHLQGTEAFFGQGTRLTVV.

This clonotype has more than one count but fewer than ten. The chain is built from TRBV24-1 and TRBJ2-2, with 9 bases aligning to TRBD1. Germline V CDR1 and CDR2: KGHDR, SFDVKD. With V trimmed by 5 bases and J by 4 bases, 4 bases remained unmatched. The CDR3 length is 15 residues. Here the CDR3 DNA reads TGTGCCACCAGTGGGAAGACAGGGGGCACCGGGGAGCTGTTTTTT. Its translation is CATSGKTGGTGELFF.

This clonotype was detected ten times or more. This chain links TRBV7-3 with TRBJ2-1; no definite D call. The CDR3 sequence is 13 residues long. The ends were cut back, 5 bases at V and 8 bases at J, with 13 bases in the middle. Germline CDR1 reads SGHTA; CDR2 reads FQGTGA. The CDR3 bases are TGTGCCAGCAGCCCCCTGAGTTCCCATGAGCAGTTCTTC. Amino acids: CASSPLSSHEQFF.

The CDR3 loop reads CASSFGPDVSYNEQFF. The CDR3 region has the DNA TGTGCCAGCAGCTTCGGACCAGATGTTTCCTACAATGAGCAGTTCTTC. The chain is built from TRBV7-9 and TRBJ2-1; D not resolved. Trimming cost V 3 bases and J 1 base, with 13 bases left between them. Germline lookup yields CDR1 SEHNR and CDR2 FQNEAQ (reference sequence). This CDR3 contains 16 residues.

With respect to this clonotype: Relative to the germline gene, one junction end is altered; a read error may explain this. The V and J genes are TRBV20-1 and TRBJ2-7; TRBD1 is a possible D gene (6 bases). The CDR3 covers 13 residues. From germline, CDR1 is DFQATT and CDR2 SNEGSKA (reference sequence). The CDR3 loop reads CSTPLGGSCEQYF. CDR3 DNA: TGCAGTACCCCTCTTGGGGGCTCCTGCGAGCAGTACTTC.

V gene TRBV9 combines with J gene TRBJ1-1; D perhaps matches TRBD1 (5 bases). Germline V gene lookup returns CDR1 SGDLS and CDR2 YYNGEE. Trimming took off 1 base at V and 4 bases at J, with 8 bases between the two ends. This CDR3 has 13 residues. In DNA, the CDR3 is TGTGCCAGCAGCGTAACAGGCTCCACTGAAGCTTTCTTT. This sequence encodes CASSVTGSTEAFF.

This clonotype was detected ten times or more. This chain joins TRBV7-3 and TRBJ2-3; a weak D match, TRBD2 (6 bases). Trimming took 6 bases from V and 0 from J, leaving 7 bases between them. The CDR3 contains 13 residues. The germline V gene has CDR1 SGHTA and CDR2 FQGTGA. CDR3: CASRRESTDTQYF. DNA of the CDR3: TGTGCCAGCAGGCGGGAAAGCACAGATACGCAGTATTTT.

Only a few counts were recorded for this clonotype. This chain links TRBV19 with TRBJ1-4; tentative D call: TRBD1 (6 bases). CDR1 and CDR2 from the germline V gene are LNHDA and SQIVND (reference sequence). Deletions cut 3 bases from V and 5 bases from J, with 13 bases between. The CDR3 sequence is 15 residues long. The chain's CDR3 is CASSIAGVLNEKLFF. The CDR3 region has the DNA TGTGCCAGTAGTATCGCAGGGGTGTTGAATGAAAAACTGTTTTTT.

This clonotype was recorded many times. The V gene is TRBV20-1, the J gene TRBJ2-1; TRBD1 agrees at 10 bases. Unmatched junction bases numbered 10, after V lost 4 bases and J lost 4 bases. There are 16 residues in the CDR3. Germline-derived CDR1 and CDR2 are DFQATT and SNEGSKA (reference sequence). CDR3 sequence (DNA): TGCAGTGCTAAATCCTACGACAGGGGGCTTTACAATGAGCAGTTCTTC. Its protein product is CSAKSYDRGLYNEQFF.

This clonotype was recorded many times. The chain couples TRBV18 to TRBJ2-3, with 9 bases identical to TRBD2. Germline CDR1 reads KGHSH; CDR2 reads LQKENI. This CDR3 contains 15 residues. With V trimmed by 6 bases and J by 5 bases, 9 bases remained unmatched. The DNA for the CDR3 is TGTGCCAGCTCCCGGGCGGGAGGGCCGGGAGATACGCAGTATTTT. Translation gives CASSRAGGPGDTQYF.

This clonotype was seen a single time. The V and J genes are TRBV2 and TRBJ2-5, with TRBD2 matching 9 bases. In germline, CDR1 is SNHLY, CDR2 FYNNEI. This CDR3 is 15 amino acids long. After removal of 6 bases from V and 1 base from J, the junction contained 6 bases not matched to a gene. The DNA for the CDR3 is TGTGCCAGCAGGTCGTCTAGCGGGGCCCAAGAGACCCAGTACTTC. Protein: CASRSSSGAQETQYF.

This clonotype has ten or more counts. V gene TRBV18 combines with J gene TRBJ2-1, with unresolved D. Germline CDR1 is KGHSH and CDR2 is LQKENI. Trimming pared 6 bases from V and 5 bases from J, leaving 11 bases between. CDR3 length: 13 amino acids. DNA of the CDR3: TGTGCCAGCTCGGACGGACGGAACAATGAGCAGTTCTTC. Translating gives CASSDGRNNEQFF.